This TCR beta chain was sequenced in a study of memory CD8 T cells in hepatitis C reinfection. For the study at large: Chronic HCV followed reinfection in a couple of donors who cleared primary infection. A positive HCV RNA test after two negatives ≥60 days apart defined reinfection.

Time point meaning: pre-reinfection, 55 to 20 weeks before reinfection detection. No in vitro expansion preceded TCR sequencing of the sorted cells. Total naive CD8 T cells were sorted as viable CD3+ CD8+ CD45RO- cells from two donors. The repertoire was sequenced with immunoSEQ multiplex PCR; TCRdb's copy has only in-frame clones and lacks some. Of approximately 52,000 clones listed, 85% to 90% are singletons. The CDR3 totals 15 residues. Germline CDR1 reads PRHDT; CDR2 reads FYEKMQ (reference sequence). The trim removed 5 bases at V and 6 bases at J, leaving 3 bases unmatched. The rearrangement links TRBV13 to TRBJ2-1, with 14 bases lining up with TRBD2. The source is a man between 18 and 35 years old with hepatitis C virus infection. Sequencing input: naive CD8+ T cells sorted from blood. The CDR3 loop reads CASSEGTSGSNEQFF. CDR3 nucleotides: TGTGCCAGCAGCGAAGGGACTAGCGGGAGCAATGAGCAGTTCTTC.